Listed here are 25 T cell receptor beta chains from one sample, sequenced in a study of identical twins. Each CDR3 protein gets one entry after TCRdb re-called the 5' RACE reads with MiXCR. The table has 690,000 or so distinct CDR3 sequences, less than 7% seen once. Sequencing used naive T cells sorted from blood. Every receptor here comes from a man in his late teens or twenties in good health.

The table lists this clonotype with a few counts. The chain couples TRBV9 to TRBJ2-7; D possibly matches TRBD1 or TRBD2 (5 bases each). The germline V gene has CDR1 SGDLS and CDR2 YYNGEE. The CDR3 is 13 amino acids. Trimming left V 3 bases short and J 1 base short, with 8 bases between. CDR3 bases: TGTGCCAGCAGCGGAGGGGATTCCTACGAGCAGTACTTC. Protein product: CASSGGDSYEQYF.

This clonotype was counted a few times. The J gene is TRBJ1-5, the V gene TRBV3-1; D is perhaps TRBD1 (5 bases). Trimming cost V 4 bases and J 6 bases, with 19 bases left between them. Germline loops: CDR1 LGHDT, CDR2 YNNKEL (reference sequence). This CDR3 has 16 residues. The CDR3: CASSPGGTLLPQPQHF. CDR3 bases: TGTGCCAGCAGCCCGGGTGGGACTCTCTTGCCTCAGCCCCAGCATTTT. Drawing the rest from reference TRBV3-1 and TRBJ1-5, the complete variable domain is DTAVSQTPKYLVTQMGNDKSIKCEQNLGHDTMYWYKQDSKKFLKIMFSYNNKELIINETVPNRFSPKSPDKAHLNLHINSLELGDSAVYFCASSPGGTLLPQPQHFGDGTRLSIL.

As regards this clonotype: Its ends do not fully match the called genes, so a read error is possible. The chain has TRBV6-5 and TRBJ2-2; maybe TRBD1 (5 bases). The CDR3 totals 15 residues. CDR1 and CDR2 from the germline V gene are MNHEY and SVGAGI. The CDR3 region is CARSYGTGNTGELFF. In DNA, the CDR3 is TGTGCCAGAAGTTACGGAACAGGGAACACCGGGGAGCTGTTTTTT.

The rearrangement joins TRBV6-1 to TRBJ2-7, with a tentative D call TRBD1 (6 bases). Deletions cut 6 bases from V and 3 bases from J, with 15 bases between. Germline-derived CDR1 and CDR2 are MNHNS and SASEGT. This CDR3 is built from 14 residues. CDR3: CASSRYGQNYEQYF. The CDR3 region has the DNA TGTGCCAGCAGCCGATATGGACAGAACTACGAGCAGTACTTC.

This clonotype was counted between two and nine times. The V call is TRBV7-9, the J call TRBJ1-2; 7 nucleotides align to TRBD1. The germline CDR1 and CDR2 sequences are SEHNR and FQNEAQ (reference sequence). This CDR3 is built from 15 residues. J was trimmed by 2 bases and V by 4 bases; bases with no gene match: 7. The CDR3 spells CASSSASGQNYGYTF. The CDR3 DNA reads as TGTGCCAGCAGCTCAGCCTCGGGACAGAACTATGGCTACACCTTC. Using reference TRBV7-9 and TRBJ1-2 for the parts outside the CDR3, the full variable domain is DTGVSQNPRHKITKRGQNVTFRCDPISEHNRLYWYRQTLGQGPEFLTYFQNEAQLEKSRLLSDRFSAERPKGSFSTLEIQRTEQGDSAMYLCASSSASGQNYGYTFGSGTRLTVV.

This chain uses TRBV20-1 with TRBJ2-3; possible D gene TRBD2, 5 bases. CDR1 is DFQATT and CDR2 is SNEGSKA in the germline V gene (reference sequence). CDR3 length: 11 residues. CDR3 nucleotides: TGCAGCCCCCGGCGGGCCAATACGCAGTATTTT. It codes for CSPRRANTQYF.

This clonotype was observed a few times. This chain joins TRBV5-1 and TRBJ2-3; the match to TRBD1 covers 7 bases. The CDR3 has 15 amino acids. J lost 3 bases, V lost 3 bases, and 7 bases had no gene match. Germline V gives CDR1 SGHRS, CDR2 YFSETQ. The CDR3 DNA reads TGCGCCAGCAGCTGGGGACAGACCCTGACAGATACGCAGTATTTT. Translating it yields CASSWGQTLTDTQYF.

A few counts support this clonotype. The chain couples TRBV7-7 to TRBJ2-5; 9 bases are shared with TRBD1. Germline lookup yields CDR1 SSHAT and CDR2 FNYEAQ (reference sequence). The trim removed 4 bases at V and 5 bases at J, leaving 5 bases unmatched. This CDR3 region has 14 residues. CDR3 nucleotides: TGTGCCAGCAGCTCCGACAGGGGGAGCGAGACCCAGTACTTC. It codes for CASSSDRGSETQYF. Supplemented by reference TRBV7-7 and TRBJ2-5, the full variable domain reads GAGVSQSPRYKVTKRGQDVTLRCDPISSHATLYWYQQALGQGPEFLTYFNYEAQPDKSGLPSDRFSAERPEGSISTLTIQRTEQRDSAMYRCASSSDRGSETQYFGPGTRLLVL.

This clonotype was detected many times. This chain uses TRBV5-1 with TRBJ2-7, with a tentative D call TRBD2 (6 bases). V was trimmed by 3 bases and J by 6 bases, leaving 13 bases between them. Germline CDR1 and CDR2: SGHRS and YFSETQ. There are 13 residues in the CDR3. In DNA, the CDR3 is TGCGCCAGCAGCTCCGCCGCGGGGTTCGAGCAGTACTTC. Its translation: CASSSAAGFEQYF.

The chain links TRBV28 to TRBJ2-7; 12 nucleotides line up with TRBD2. Looked up from germline, CDR1 is MDHEN and CDR2 is SYDVKM. V was pared by 5 bases and J by 2 bases, with 4 bases of the junction left unmatched. This CDR3 spans 15 amino acids. DNA for the CDR3: TGTGCCAGCAGTGGGACTAGCGGGTTTCCCTACGAGCAGTACGTC. As protein: CASSGTSGFPYEQYV.

This clonotype was found a few times. The chain uses TRBV13 and TRBJ2-5; D uncertain. The CDR3 totals 12 residues. Trimming pared 4 bases from V and 3 bases from J, leaving 6 bases between. Germline CDR1 PRHDT, CDR2 FYEKMQ (reference sequence). DNA of the CDR3: TGTGCCAGCAGCTCCGTTGAAGAGACCCAGTACTTC. Amino acid sequence: CASSSVEETQYF.

This clonotype was recorded at least ten times. This chain uses TRBV29-1 with TRBJ1-4, with TRBD1 matching 8 bases. Germline V gene sequence: CDR1 SQVTM, CDR2 ANQGSEA. CDR3 length: 14 amino acids. V shed 4 bases, J shed 7 bases, and the junction held 8 bases outside the gene matches. The CDR3 bases are TGCAGCGTTGCCGACCAGGGGGCCGGTGAAAAACTGTTTTTT. This gives the protein CSVADQGAGEKLFF. The whole variable domain, filled in from reference TRBV29-1 and TRBJ1-4, reads SAVISQKPSRDICQRGTSLTIQCQVDSQVTMMFWYRQQPGQSLTLIATANQGSEATYESGFVIDKFPISRPNLTFSTLTVSNMSPEDSSIYLCSVADQGAGEKLFFGSGTQLSVL.

This clonotype was recorded many times. J is TRBJ2-1 and V is TRBV7-3; 8 nucleotides agree with TRBD2. The junction had 9 bases not matched to a gene; V was cut back by 2 bases and J by 9 bases. The CDR3 spans 15 residues. Germline assignment: CDR1 SGHTA and CDR2 FQGTGA. The CDR3 is CASSLSSGSGSEQFF. CDR3 sequence (DNA): TGTGCCAGCAGCTTATCGAGCGGGAGTGGTAGTGAGCAGTTCTTC.

This clonotype was found many times. This chain links TRBV7-8 with TRBJ2-1; weak D call: TRBD2 (6 bases). Germline loops: CDR1 SGHVS, CDR2 FQNEAQ. Trimming took off 3 bases at V and 0 bases at J, with 9 bases between the two ends. The CDR3 is made up of 15 amino acids. CDR3 sequence: CASSFLGSSYNEQFF. In DNA, the CDR3 is TGTGCCAGCAGCTTCCTCGGGAGCTCCTACAATGAGCAGTTCTTC. Variable domain in full (rest from reference TRBV7-8 and TRBJ2-1): GAGVSQSPRYKVAKRGQDVALRCDPISGHVSLFWYQQALGQGPEFLTYFQNEAQLDKSGLPSDRFFAERPEGSVSTLKIQRTQQEDSAVYLCASSFLGSSYNEQFFGPGTRLTVL.

This chain connects TRBV27 to TRBJ2-7; 7 bases match TRBD1. The CDR3 loop spans 13 amino acids. Germline trimming cut 6 bases from V and 2 bases from J; bases unmatched to any gene: 4. Germline-derived CDR1 and CDR2 are MNHEY and SMNVEV (reference sequence). The CDR3 nucleotides are TGTGCCAGCAGCTCGACAGGGACCTACGAGCAGTACTTC. It codes for CASSSTGTYEQYF.

This clonotype was counted at least ten times. J is TRBJ2-7 and V is TRBV27; D is unclear. CDR1 is MNHEY and CDR2 is SMNVEV in the germline V gene (reference sequence). V shed 3 bases and J shed 4 bases, with 13 bases lying between them. The CDR3 spans 14 residues. The CDR3 DNA is TGTGCCAGCAGTTTCCGGATGCAGGATTACGAGCAGTACTTC. Protein sequence: CASSFRMQDYEQYF.

Note on this clonotype: A read error may be the cause here, since a much bigger clone is one base away. V is TRBV4-1 and J is TRBJ1-4; D is perhaps TRBD1 (5 bases). Germline values: CDR1 MGHRA, CDR2 YSYEKL. Trimming took off 1 base at V and 8 bases at J, with 14 bases between the two ends. CDR3 size: 15 residues. CDR3 protein: CASSQVRGVVEKLFF. Here the CDR3 DNA reads TGCGCCAGCAGCCAAGTCCGGGGCGTGGTAGAAAAACTGTTTTTT.

This clonotype has ten or more counts. The V gene is TRBV18, the J gene TRBJ2-5, with a tentative D call TRBD1 (6 bases). The CDR3 length is 15 residues. Germline V gives CDR1 KGHSH, CDR2 LQKENI. V lost 6 bases and J 5 bases, leaving 19 bases between the germline ends. Here the CDR3 DNA reads TGTGCCAGCTCCCCAGGCATGACAGGTTCGGAGACCCAGTACTTC. It encodes CASSPGMTGSETQYF. The full variable domain, its missing parts supplied by reference TRBV18 and TRBJ2-5, is NAGVMQNPRHLVRRRGQEARLRCSPMKGHSHVYWYRQLPEEGLKFMVYLQKENIIDESGMPKERFSAEFPKEGPSILRIQQVVRGDSAAYFCASSPGMTGSETQYFGPGTRLLVL.

This clonotype was detected many times. The J gene is TRBJ2-1, the V gene TRBV29-1; D call uncertain. Trimming pared 8 bases from V and 2 bases from J, leaving 13 bases between. CDR1 and CDR2 from the germline V gene are SQVTM and ANQGSEA. This CDR3 is built from 13 residues. CDR3 sequence: CSIRRPTYNEQFF. DNA of the CDR3: TGCAGCATCCGGCGACCGACCTACAATGAGCAGTTCTTC.

In this sample, this clonotype turned up a few times. The rearrangement joins TRBV6-1 to TRBJ2-1; TRBD2 matches 7 bases. Germline-derived CDR1 and CDR2 are MNHNS and SASEGT. The CDR3 totals 15 residues. The J segment lost 5 bases and the V segment lost 7 bases, leaving 11 bases of the junction unmatched. CDR3 sequence (DNA): TGTGCCAGCACCAAACGAGGCGGGAGCGACAATGAGCAGTTCTTC. Protein sequence: CASTKRGGSDNEQFF.

This CDR3 reads CASSPIRGAETQYF. CDR3 sequence (DNA): TGTGCCAGCAGCCCCATCCGGGGGGCGGAGACCCAGTACTTC. The chain employs TRBV7-2 and TRBJ2-5; TRBD2 is a possible D gene (7 bases). V was shortened by 5 bases and J by 5 bases, with 15 bases between the two germline ends. Germline CDR1 and CDR2: SGHTA and FQGNSA. The length of the CDR3 is 14 residues.

This clonotype has ten or more counts. The chain combines TRBV20-1 with TRBJ2-3, with D maybe TRBD1 (6 bases). The length of the CDR3 is 14 residues. V lost 6 bases, J lost 0 bases, and 13 bases lay in between. Germline CDR1 and CDR2: DFQATT and SNEGSKA (reference sequence). The CDR3 sequence is CSAAPGQSTDTQYF. For the CDR3, the DNA is TGCAGTGCGGCACCCGGACAGAGCACAGATACGCAGTATTTT.

This clonotype was observed many times. The chain carries TRBV12-3 or TRBV12-4 and TRBJ2-1; possibly TRBD1 or TRBD2 for D (5 bases each). The CDR3 totals 15 residues. With 3 bases removed from V and 0 bases from J, the gap between germline ends came to 9 bases. CDR3 region: CASSLAGSSYNEQFF. The CDR3 DNA sequence: TGTGCCAGCAGTTTGGCAGGGAGCTCCTACAATGAGCAGTTCTTC.

V gene TRBV29-1 combines with J gene TRBJ2-2; D unresolved. Trimming shortened V by 6 bases and J by 1 base, and 3 bases separated the two germline ends. The CDR3 loop spans 11 amino acids. CDR1 and CDR2 from the germline V gene are SQVTM and ANQGSEA. Here the CDR3 reads CSVRNTGELFF. The CDR3 DNA follows: TGCAGCGTCCGGAACACCGGGGAGCTGTTTTTT.

This clonotype was observed many times. This chain's CDR3 is CASSLETGTSGRYEQYF. CDR3 in DNA: TGTGCCAGCAGCTTAGAAACCGGGACTAGCGGGAGATACGAGCAGTACTTC. The chain links TRBV7-9 to TRBJ2-7; 14 nucleotides line up with TRBD2. The CDR3 consists of 17 residues. V gave up 1 base and J gave up 4 bases; unmatched junction bases: 6. Germline CDR1 and CDR2: SEHNR and FQNEAQ (reference sequence).